The rows below give T cell receptor beta chains drawn from one sample of a study of cytomegalovirus exposure and HLA in healthy donors. TCRdb's copy holds only in-frame clones and misses some; the assay was immunoSEQ multiplex PCR. In total, the table holds about 42,000 clones. Sequencing was done on a sample of PBMCs. These receptors were taken from a man aged 30-40 years in good health and CMV-seronegative. The CDR3 runs from the conserved cysteine through the conserved F or W.

V gene: TRBV4-3; J gene: TRBJ2-2; CDR3 protein: CASSQTAGAAGELFF
V gene: TRBV5-1; J gene: TRBJ2-5; CDR3 protein: CASSLAGGQETQYF
V gene: TRBV4-2; J gene: TRBJ2-7; CDR3 protein: CASSQSGLAGEPYEQYF
V gene: TRBV6-5; J gene: TRBJ2-5; CDR3 protein: CASSPLGGSQETQYF
V gene: TRBV30; J gene: TRBJ2-5; CDR3 protein: CAWSVWTSVETQYF
V gene: TRBV11-2; J gene: TRBJ2-2; CDR3 protein: CASSPLAGLNTGELFF
V gene: TRBV9; J gene: TRBJ2-1; CDR3 protein: CASSVFAGSDEQFF
V gene: TRBV4-2; J gene: TRBJ2-2; CDR3 protein: CASSQGRGLDTGELFF
V gene: TRBV6-5; J gene: TRBJ2-3; CDR3 protein: CASATGTSSDTQYF
V gene: TRBV19; J gene: TRBJ1-1; CDR3 protein: CASSRGGYGRGVGQPEAFF
V gene: TRBV6-6; J gene: TRBJ2-3; CDR3 protein: CASSSVADTQYF
V gene: TRBV5-6; J gene: TRBJ1-2; CDR3 protein: CASSLFWDSVWYGYTF
V gene: TRBV30; J gene: TRBJ1-1; CDR3 protein: CAWSVRRNTEAFF
V gene: TRBV6-1; J gene: TRBJ1-2; CDR3 protein: CASSEGQGATGNYGYTF
V gene: TRBV5-1; J gene: TRBJ1-1; CDR3 protein: CASSFDRVDSEAFF
V gene: TRBV4-3; J gene: TRBJ2-3; CDR3 protein: CASSQRSTDTQYF
V gene: TRBV19; J gene: TRBJ2-7; CDR3 protein: CASSPTGLVYEQYF
V gene: TRBV11-2; J gene: TRBJ2-6; CDR3 protein: CASSSLSPIRVF
V gene: TRBV6-6; J gene: TRBJ1-5; CDR3 protein: CASTTGGSFQPQHF
V gene: TRBV14; J gene: TRBJ1-5; CDR3 protein: CASSQELTDGDNQPQHF
V gene: TRBV18; J gene: TRBJ1-1; CDR3 protein: CASSPPISTAEAFF
V gene: TRBV7-9; J gene: TRBJ1-2; CDR3 protein: CASSLEQGNYGYTF
V gene: TRBV6-5; J gene: TRBJ1-1; CDR3 protein: CASSHGFGNTEAFF
V gene: TRBV7-2; J gene: TRBJ2-2; CDR3 protein: CASSLELYTGELFF
V gene: TRBV7-9; J gene: TRBJ1-1; CDR3 protein: CASSLVQGEAFF